The sequence of this TCR beta chain was determined in a study of T cell responses to AZD1222 COVID-19 vaccine. Trimming shortened V by 5 bases and J by 5 bases, and 12 bases separated the two germline ends. The CDR3 consists of 13 residues. Germline CDR1 and CDR2: MNHEY and SMNVEV (reference sequence). Sequenced by immunoSEQ multiplex PCR; TCRdb stores in-frame clones only, minus some. The sample lists 100,000 to 130,000 clones, 87% occurring once. Sample: peripheral blood, taken 28 days after the second AZD1222 dose. The chain uses TRBV27 and TRBJ1-1; D gene ambiguous. This sequence was found in an adult who received the AZD1222 COVID-19 vaccine. CDR3 in amino acids: CASSPLYGTEAFF. CDR3 sequence (DNA): TGTGCCAGCAGTCCCTTATATGGAACTGAAGCTTTCTTT.